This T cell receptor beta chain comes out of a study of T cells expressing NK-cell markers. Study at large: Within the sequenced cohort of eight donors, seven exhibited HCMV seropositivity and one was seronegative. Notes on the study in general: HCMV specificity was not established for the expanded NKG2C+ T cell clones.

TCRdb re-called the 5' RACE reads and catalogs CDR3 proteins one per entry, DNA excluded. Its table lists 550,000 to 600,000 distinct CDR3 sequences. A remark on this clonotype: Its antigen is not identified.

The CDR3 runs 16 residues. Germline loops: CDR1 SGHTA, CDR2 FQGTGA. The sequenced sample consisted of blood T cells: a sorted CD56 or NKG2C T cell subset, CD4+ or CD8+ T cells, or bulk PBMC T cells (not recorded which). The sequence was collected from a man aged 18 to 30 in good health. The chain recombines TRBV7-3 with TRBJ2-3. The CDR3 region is CASSYTNKGSTDTQYF. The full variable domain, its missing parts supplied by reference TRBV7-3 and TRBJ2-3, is GAGVSQTPSNKVTEKGKYVELRCDPISGHTALYWYRQSLGQGPEFLIYFQGTGAADDSGLPNDRFFAVRPEGSVSTLKIQRTERGDSAVYLCASSYTNKGSTDTQYFGPGTRLTVL.